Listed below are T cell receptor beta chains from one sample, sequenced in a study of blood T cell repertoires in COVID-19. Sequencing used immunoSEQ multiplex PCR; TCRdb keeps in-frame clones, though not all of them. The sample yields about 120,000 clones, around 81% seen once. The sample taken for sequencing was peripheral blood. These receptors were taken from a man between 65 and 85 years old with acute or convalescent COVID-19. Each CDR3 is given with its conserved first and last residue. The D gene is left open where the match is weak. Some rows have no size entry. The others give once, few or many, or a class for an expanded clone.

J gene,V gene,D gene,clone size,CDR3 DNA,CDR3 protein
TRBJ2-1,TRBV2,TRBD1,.,TGTGCCAGCAGTAGGGACAGGGCCAATGAGCAGTTCTTC,CASSRDRANEQFF
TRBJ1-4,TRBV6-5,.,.,TGTGCCAGCAGTTACTCGGGGACAACTTATGAAAAACTGTTTTTT,CASSYSGTTYEKLFF
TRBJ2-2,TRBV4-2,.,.,TGTGCCACCGCTCCACGGACTATGAACACCGGGGAGCTGTTTTTT,CATAPRTMNTGELFF
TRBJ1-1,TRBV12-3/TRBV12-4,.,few,TGTGCCAGCAGCCCCAGATTGTACACTGAAGCTTTCTTT,CASSPRLYTEAFF
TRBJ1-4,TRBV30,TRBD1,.,TGTGCCTGGAGTCAACTCGGGACAGGGGGTGAAAAACTGTTTTTT,CAWSQLGTGGEKLFF
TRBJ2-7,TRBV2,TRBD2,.,TGTGCCAGCAGTGAAGCGCTAGCGGGGGGCGAGCAGTACTTC,CASSEALAGGEQYF
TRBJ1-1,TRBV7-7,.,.,TGTGCCAGCAGCCGCACAGGGAACACTGAAGCTTTCTTT,CASSRTGNTEAFF
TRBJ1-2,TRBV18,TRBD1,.,TGTGCCAGCACTCGGGACAGGGGGCGCTGGAGCTATGGCTACACCTTC,CASTRDRGRWSYGYTF
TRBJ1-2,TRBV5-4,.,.,TGTGCCAGCAGCTTGGCCAGACAGAGCTCTAACTATGGCTACACCTTC,CASSLARQSSNYGYTF
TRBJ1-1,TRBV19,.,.,TGTGCCAGTAGCCCAAACACTGAAGCTTTCTTT,CASSPNTEAFF
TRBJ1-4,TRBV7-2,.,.,TGTGCCAGCAGCCTCGGGCCCGCTACGACAGTAGATGAAAAACTGTTTTTT,CASSLGPATTVDEKLFF
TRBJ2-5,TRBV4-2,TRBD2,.,TGTGCCAGCAGCCACTCCGGGACTAGCGGGGGGGCTATGGAGACCCAGTACTTC,CASSHSGTSGGAMETQYF
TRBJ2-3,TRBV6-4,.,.,TGTGCCAGCAGTGACTGGGGTAGGGGCCAAATCGCCCCAGATACGCAGTATTTT,CASSDWGRGQIAPDTQYF
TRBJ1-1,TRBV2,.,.,TGTGCCAGCAGTGAAACGACAGGAACTGAAGCTTTCTTT,CASSETTGTEAFF
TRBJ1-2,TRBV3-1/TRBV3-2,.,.,TGTGCCAGCAGCCAATATCTCCAGAACTATGGCTACACCTTC,CASSQYLQNYGYTF
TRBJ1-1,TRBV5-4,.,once,TGTGCCAGCAGCTTGTTCGTGGGAGCTGAAGCTTTCTTT,CASSLFVGAEAFF
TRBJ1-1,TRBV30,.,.,TGTGCCTGGAGTGGTCCCCACCTACAGGATAGCAGAGGTTTGAACACTGAAGCTTTCTTT,CAWSGPHLQDSRGLNTEAFF
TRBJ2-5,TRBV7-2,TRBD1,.,TGTGCCAGCAGCAGGGGGACAGGGGGCAAGACCCAGTACTTC,CASSRGTGGKTQYF
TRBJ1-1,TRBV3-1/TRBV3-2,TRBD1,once,TGTGCCAGCAGCCCGGACAGGGAGGCGACTGAAGCTTTCTTT,CASSPDREATEAFF
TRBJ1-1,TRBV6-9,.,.,TGTGCCAGCAGAAGCCCAGGGGATTGCGTGAACACTGAAGCTTTCTTT,CASRSPGDCVNTEAFF
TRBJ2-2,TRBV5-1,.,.,TGCGCCAGCAGCTCTCAGGGCGGAACCGGGGAGCTGTTTTTT,CASSSQGGTGELFF
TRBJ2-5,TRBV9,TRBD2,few,TGTGCCAGCAGCCCCCGGGGGGGTGGTAGAGTATCAGAGACCCAGTACTTC,CASSPRGGGRVSETQYF
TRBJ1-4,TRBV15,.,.,TGTGCCACCAGCAGAGGGGGAGCAACTAATGAAAAACTGTTTTTT,CATSRGGATNEKLFF
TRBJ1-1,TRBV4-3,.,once,TGCGCCAGCAGCCGAGGGCTGACTCACCTGAACACTGAAGCTTTCTTT,CASSRGLTHLNTEAFF
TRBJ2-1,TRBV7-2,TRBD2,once,TGTGCCAGCAGTCGACGGACTAGCGGGGGGGCCAGCTCCTACAATGAGCAGTTCTTC,CASSRRTSGGASSYNEQFF
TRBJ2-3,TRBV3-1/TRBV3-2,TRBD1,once,TGTGCCAGCAGCCGTACAGGGGGCGAAGGCACAGATACGCAGTATTTT,CASSRTGGEGTDTQYF
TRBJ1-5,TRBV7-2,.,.,TGTGCCAGCAGCTTAGTCTCAGGGCCGGGTCAGCCCCAGCATTTT,CASSLVSGPGQPQHF
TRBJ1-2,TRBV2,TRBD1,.,TGTGCCAGCACCCCAGGGGGTTATGGCTACACCTTC,CASTPGGYGYTF
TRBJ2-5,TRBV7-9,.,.,TGTGCCAGCAGGGACAGACAAGAGACCCAGTACTTC,CASRDRQETQYF
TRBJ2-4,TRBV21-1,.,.,TGTGCCAGCTACCAAGGACAGGTGGAAATCATTCAGTACTTC,CASYQGQVEIIQYF
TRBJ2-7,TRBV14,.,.,TGTGCCAGCAGCCAAGTTAGGGGCTACGAGCAGTACTTC,CASSQVRGYEQYF
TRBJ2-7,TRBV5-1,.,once,TGCGCCAGCAGCATCCGAAGGCGGGACTACGAGCAGTACTTC,CASSIRRRDYEQYF
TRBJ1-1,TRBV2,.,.,TGTGCCAGCAGTCCAGGGATAATGAACACTGAAGCTTTCTTT,CASSPGIMNTEAFF
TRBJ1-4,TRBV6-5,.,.,TGTGCCAGCAGTACTACGACAGGTCCCCTTTTCCTGTTTTTT,CASSTTTGPLFLFF
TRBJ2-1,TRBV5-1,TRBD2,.,TGCGCCAGCAGAATAGCGGGGGGATTTGAGCAGTTCTTC,CASRIAGGFEQFF
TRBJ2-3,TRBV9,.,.,TGTGCCAGCAGCGTGCCGGGGGGCGCGAGCACAGATACGCAGTATTTT,CASSVPGGASTDTQYF
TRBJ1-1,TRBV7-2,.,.,TGTGCCAGCAGCTTAGTCCGGGACACTGAAGCTTTCTTT,CASSLVRDTEAFF
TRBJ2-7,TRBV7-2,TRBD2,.,TGTGCCAGCACCCTCTCGGGGCGGGGGGTCTACGAGCAGTACTTC,CASTLSGRGVYEQYF
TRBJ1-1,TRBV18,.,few,TGTGCCAGCTCACCAACGTCCGCGGACACTGAAGCTTTCTTT,CASSPTSADTEAFF
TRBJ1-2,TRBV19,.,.,TGTGCCAGTTCGACAGGTTGGGACTATGGCTACACCTTC,CASSTGWDYGYTF
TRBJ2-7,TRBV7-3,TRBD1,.,TGTGCCAGCAGCTTAGGGCTGATGGGACAGAAGACCTACGAGCAGTACTTC,CASSLGLMGQKTYEQYF
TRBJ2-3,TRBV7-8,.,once,TGTGCCAGCAGCTTAATAAATACGCAGTATTTT,CASSLINTQYF
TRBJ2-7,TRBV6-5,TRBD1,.,TGTGCCAGCAGTTACGGGACAGGGGGTACTTACGAGCAGTACTTC,CASSYGTGGTYEQYF
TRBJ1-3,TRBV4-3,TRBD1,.,TGCGCCAGCAGCCAAGACGTAACAGGGGTTAGAAACACCATATATTTT,CASSQDVTGVRNTIYF
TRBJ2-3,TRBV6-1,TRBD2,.,TGTGCCAGCAGTGAAGGGCTAGCGGTCGGAGATACGCAGTATTTT,CASSEGLAVGDTQYF
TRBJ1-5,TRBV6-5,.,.,TGTGCCAGCAGTTATGACGGGCGGGGAGTTGGGCAGCCCCAGCATTTT,CASSYDGRGVGQPQHF
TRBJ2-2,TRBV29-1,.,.,TGCAGCGCTTGGTGGGGGGTTGCCGGGGAGCTGTTTTTT,CSAWWGVAGELFF
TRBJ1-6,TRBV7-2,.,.,TGTGCCAGCAGCTTAAAAGGGGTAAATTCACCCCTCCACTTT,CASSLKGVNSPLHF
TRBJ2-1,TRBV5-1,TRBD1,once,TGCGCCAGCAGCCCGGGGACAGGGGGTATCAATGAGCAGTTCTTC,CASSPGTGGINEQFF
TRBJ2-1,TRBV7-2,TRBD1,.,TGTGCCAGCACCCTATTGGGACAGGGGGCCGATGAGCAGTTCTTC,CASTLLGQGADEQFF
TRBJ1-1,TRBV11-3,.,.,TGTGCCAGCAGCTTAGAGGGGGCCGCTGAAGCTTTCTTT,CASSLEGAAEAFF
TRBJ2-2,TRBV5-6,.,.,TGTGCCAGCAGCTATTTCTTATCGGTGGGCCTTGCCGGGGAGCTGTTTTTT,CASSYFLSVGLAGELFF
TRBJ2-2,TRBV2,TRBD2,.,TGTGCCAGCAGCGAGACTAGCGGGGGACCGGGCACCGGGGAGCTGTTTTTT,CASSETSGGPGTGELFF
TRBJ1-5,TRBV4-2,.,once,TGTGCCAGCAGCCAAGAACAACGTACCAATCAGCCCCAGCATTTT,CASSQEQRTNQPQHF
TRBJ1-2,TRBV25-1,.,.,TGTGCCAGCAGTGAATGGCAGGGGTATGGCTACACCTTC,CASSEWQGYGYTF
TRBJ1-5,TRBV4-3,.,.,TGCGCCAGCAGCCAAGATGGGGCTTCGGGGGGCGGGCAGCCCCAGCATTTT,CASSQDGASGGGQPQHF
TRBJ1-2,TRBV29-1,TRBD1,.,TGCAGCGTTGACACCTGGGACAGGGAATTCTATGGCTACACCTTC,CSVDTWDREFYGYTF
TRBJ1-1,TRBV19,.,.,TGTGCCAGTAGTATACGAGGGCCGAACACTGAAGCTTTCTTT,CASSIRGPNTEAFF